Listed below are T cell receptor beta chains from one sample, sequenced in a study of blood T cell repertoires in COVID-19. Assay used: immunoSEQ multiplex PCR; TCRdb lists only in-frame clones, some missing. This sample has 43,000 or so clones, with around 86% found just once. What was sequenced was peripheral blood. Receptors originate from a man aged 55 to 69 with active COVID-19. CDR3s include the opening cysteine and the closing phenylalanine or tryptophan. The D gene is left open where the match is weak. Expanded clones get a size class; other rows say once, few or many, or leave the size out.

CDR3 DNA	CDR3 protein	J gene	V gene	clone size	D gene
TGTGCCAGCAGCGTCGGACAGGGCCAAGAGACCCAGTACTTC	CASSVGQGQETQYF	TRBJ2-5	TRBV9	.	TRBD1
TGTGCCAGCAGTACTAGCGGGGCTCCTCCATCGACAGATACGCAGTATTTT	CASSTSGAPPSTDTQYF	TRBJ2-3	TRBV9	few	TRBD2
TGTGCCAGCATGAAGGGGGCAGGGCAGCCCCAGCATTTT	CASMKGAGQPQHF	TRBJ1-5	TRBV12-3/TRBV12-4	.	TRBD1
TGCGCCAGCAGTCTCCCGGGACATCTGCCCTATAGCAATCAGCCCCAGCATTTT	CASSLPGHLPYSNQPQHF	TRBJ1-5	TRBV23-1	.	.
TGTGCCAGTAGTATTTTTAGCGGGCCTCAAGAGACCCAGTACTTC	CASSIFSGPQETQYF	TRBJ2-5	TRBV19	.	TRBD2
TGTGCCTGGAGCGAACTAGCGGGATACCCCCAAGGCACCCAGTACTTC	CAWSELAGYPQGTQYF	TRBJ2-5	TRBV30	once	TRBD2
TGTGCCAGCAGTCTGCGTGGTATCAATGAGCAGTTCTTC	CASSLRGINEQFF	TRBJ2-1	TRBV28	.	.
TGTGCCAACAGGGCAATACGCCCGCACACTGAAGCTTTCTTT	CANRAIRPHTEAFF	TRBJ1-1	TRBV24-1	.	.
TGTGCCAGCAGCCAACCTTCTAGATCTATGGGGCGGATTTATGGCTACACCTTC	CASSQPSRSMGRIYGYTF	TRBJ1-2	TRBV3-1/TRBV3-2	.	.
TGTGCCAGCAGCCAAACATCCCGGGACAGGAAAAATTCACCCCTCCACTTT	CASSQTSRDRKNSPLHF	TRBJ1-6	TRBV3-1/TRBV3-2	.	TRBD1
TGTGCCAGCAGCCCGGGACAGCTTAATGAAAAACTGTTTTTT	CASSPGQLNEKLFF	TRBJ1-4	TRBV7-2	.	TRBD1
TGTGCCAGCAGTGAACCGGGTCCCGTGGAGACCCAGTACTTC	CASSEPGPVETQYF	TRBJ2-5	TRBV25-1	.	.
TGTGCCACCAGCAGACCGTCGACAGGGGACTATGGCTACACCTTC	CATSRPSTGDYGYTF	TRBJ1-2	TRBV15	.	TRBD1
TGTGCCAGCAGCACACATAACTATGGCTACACCTTC	CASSTHNYGYTF	TRBJ1-2	TRBV25-1	.	.
TGTGCCAGCAGCGCCAGGACAGGGAACAATGAGCAGTTCTTC	CASSARTGNNEQFF	TRBJ2-1	TRBV7-2	.	TRBD1
TGTGCCAGCACGTCGGGGGGAAACACCATATATTTT	CASTSGGNTIYF	TRBJ1-3	TRBV6-6	.	.
TGTGCCAGCTCACAACAGGGGGTGCTTTATAATTCACCCCTCCACTTT	CASSQQGVLYNSPLHF	TRBJ1-6	TRBV18	.	TRBD1
TGTGCCAGCAGCATAGCGGCTTTCGAGGGCGATGAGCAGTTCTTC	CASSIAAFEGDEQFF	TRBJ2-1	TRBV7-3	.	.
TGTGCCAGCAGTGAAGGGACAGGGGATTCACCCCTCCACTTT	CASSEGTGDSPLHF	TRBJ1-6	TRBV6-1	.	TRBD1
TGTGCCAGCAGTTCACGGACGGACTACTATAATTCACCCCTCCACTTT	CASSSRTDYYNSPLHF	TRBJ1-6	TRBV28	.	.
TGTGCCAGCTCACCCAGCGGTCCAGGGGTGAACACTGAAGCTTTCTTT	CASSPSGPGVNTEAFF	TRBJ1-1	TRBV18	.	.
TGCGCCAGCAGCTTGGGAGGGAGGGCTCACATGAACACTGAAGCTTTCTTT	CASSLGGRAHMNTEAFF	TRBJ1-1	TRBV5-1	.	.
TGCGCCAGCAGCTTGGCCCATCTCGGGACTAGAGTCTACAATGAGCAGTTCTTC	CASSLAHLGTRVYNEQFF	TRBJ2-1	TRBV5-1	.	TRBD2
TGTGCCAGCAGTTTACGACAGGAGGTGGAGGAGACCCAGTACTTC	CASSLRQEVEETQYF	TRBJ2-5	TRBV28	.	.
TGCGCCAGCAGCATGAGCGGGGGGGATTACAATGAGCAGTTCTTC	CASSMSGGDYNEQFF	TRBJ2-1	TRBV5-1	.	TRBD2
TGCGCCAGCTACAGCTTGGATTACGAGCAGTACTTC	CASYSLDYEQYF	TRBJ2-7	TRBV5-1	.	.
TGTGCCATTGCGGGTCTCACCTACGAGCAGTACTTC	CAIAGLTYEQYF	TRBJ2-7	TRBV10-3	once	.
TGTGCCAGCAGCCACGGAGGGACAGCGATTCAGCCCCAGCATTTT	CASSHGGTAIQPQHF	TRBJ1-5	TRBV5-6	.	TRBD1
TGTGCCAGCAGTTTACCCTCGGGCGAGCAGTACTTC	CASSLPSGEQYF	TRBJ2-7	TRBV27	.	.
TGTGCCAGCAGCTTACTAGCGGGAGAGGATGAGCAGTTCTTC	CASSLLAGEDEQFF	TRBJ2-1	TRBV5-6	.	TRBD2
TGTGCCAGCAGGCTCCGGACTGCAACTAATGAAAAACTGTTTTTT	CASRLRTATNEKLFF	TRBJ1-4	TRBV6-5	.	.
TGTGCCAGCAGTGAACTGCCCGGGTCACCCCTCCACTTT	CASSELPGSPLHF	TRBJ1-6	TRBV5-5	.	.
TGTGCCAGCAGCTCGGGGGCCAACGTCCTGACTTTC	CASSSGANVLTF	TRBJ2-6	TRBV7-9	.	.
TGTGCCAGCAGTTTATTCGACGAGCAGTACTTC	CASSLFDEQYF	TRBJ2-7	TRBV12-3/TRBV12-4	once	.
TGCGCCAGCAGCTTGTCAGGGGCCTCGAGGGGCGGCTACACCTTC	CASSLSGASRGGYTF	TRBJ1-2	TRBV5-1	.	.
TGTGCCAGCAGTTTTGGCGGGGGGCAGACCCAGTACTTC	CASSFGGGQTQYF	TRBJ2-5	TRBV27	.	TRBD2
TGCGCCAGCAGCACAACGGGTGGGCAGCCCCAGCATTTT	CASSTTGGQPQHF	TRBJ1-5	TRBV5-1	.	.
TGTGCCAGCAGCCCAGCTAGCGGGGGGGCAGGCGGGCAGTACTTC	CASSPASGGAGGQYF	TRBJ2-7	TRBV2	.	TRBD2